These 27 T cell receptor beta chains were sequenced from one sample in a study of CD4+ T cells in melanoma. Clones were sequenced by immunoSEQ multiplex PCR, and TCRdb holds only the in-frame ones, with some missing. The repertoire holds over 100,000 clones, with about 90% as singletons. Input material: peripheral blood. Source of these receptors: a human donor with melanoma.

CDR3 in DNA: TGTGCCAGCAGTCCAGCGAATCGAGGCACAGATACGCAGTATTTT. Residues: CASSPANRGTDTQYF. The chain employs TRBV25-1 and TRBJ2-3, with D unresolved. The CDR3 has 15 residues. The V and J ends lost 5 bases and 1 base respectively, with 13 bases between them. Germline loops: CDR1 MGHDK, CDR2 SYGVNS.

The CDR3: CASTRPDSFATEAFF. The CDR3 DNA is TGTGCCAGCACCAGACCAGACTCCTTCGCCACTGAAGCTTTCTTT. The chain joins TRBV6-1 to TRBJ1-1; D ambiguous. The V and J ends lost 7 bases and 4 bases respectively, with 19 bases between them. Germline CDR1 reads MNHNS; CDR2 reads SASEGT. This CDR3 contains 15 residues.

This rearrangement joins TRBV9 to TRBJ2-3; perhaps TRBD2 as D (7 bases). The CDR3 runs 16 residues. Germline assignment: CDR1 SGDLS and CDR2 YYNGEE. Trimming took off 4 bases at V and 3 bases at J, with 18 bases between the two ends. CDR3: CASSPYQGGGTDTQYF. Written as DNA, the CDR3 is TGTGCCAGCAGCCCATACCAGGGAGGGGGGACAGATACGCAGTATTTT.

The chain carries TRBV7-3 and TRBJ1-2; TRBD1 matches at 9 bases. CDR1 is SGHTA and CDR2 is FQGTGA in the germline V gene. The V segment lost 5 bases and the J segment 2 bases; nucleotides outside the gene matches: 6. There are 15 residues in the CDR3. CDR3 sequence (DNA): TGTGCCAGCAGCGCCGGGGACAGGGTGAACTATGGCTACACCTTC. This encodes CASSAGDRVNYGYTF.

The chain carries TRBV7-9 and TRBJ1-3, with D perhaps TRBD1 (6 bases). With 2 bases removed from V and 3 bases from J, the gap between germline ends came to 8 bases. This CDR3 region has 14 residues. CDR1 is SEHNR, CDR2 FQNEAQ, per germline (reference sequence). CDR3 sequence: CASSLLTGGNTIYF. The CDR3 DNA reads TGTGCCAGCAGCTTATTGACAGGTGGAAACACCATATATTTT.

The chain recombines TRBV7-2 with TRBJ2-3, with D hard to call. V was pared by 3 bases and J by 6 bases, with 13 bases between. CDR1 and CDR2 from the germline V gene are SGHTA and FQGNSA. The CDR3 is 14 amino acids. DNA of the CDR3: TGTGCCAGCAGCTTTAACGGCCAGGCGGATACGCAGTATTTT. It specifies CASSFNGQADTQYF.

This clone has a single count. This rearrangement joins TRBV7-3 to TRBJ2-2; 10 bases map to TRBD2. Losses at the gene ends were 4 bases for V and 5 bases for J; bases not matched to a gene: 4. CDR1 is SGHTA and CDR2 is FQGTGA in the germline V gene. CDR3 size: 15 residues. The CDR3 DNA reads TGTGCCAGCAGCTCACGGACTAGCGGTACCGGGGAGCTGTTTTTT. Encoded protein: CASSSRTSGTGELFF.

The chain carries TRBV9 and TRBJ2-5; the D gene is possibly TRBD2 (5 bases). Deletions cut 0 bases from V and 4 bases from J, with 10 bases between. Per germline, CDR1 SGDLS and CDR2 YYNGEE. The CDR3 has 14 amino acids. The CDR3 here is CASSVGLAGETQYF. DNA for the CDR3: TGTGCCAGCAGCGTAGGCCTAGCCGGAGAGACCCAGTACTTC.

The rearrangement uses TRBV28 and TRBJ1-1; tentative D call: TRBD1 (6 bases). Per the germline V gene, CDR1 is MDHEN and CDR2 is SYDVKM. The ends were cut back, 4 bases at V and 3 bases at J, with 12 bases in the middle. There are 14 residues in the CDR3. CDR3 DNA: TGTGCCAGCAGTTCCGGGGGGGGGCACACTGAAGCTTTCTTT. Translation: CASSSGGGHTEAFF.

This clone was seen a single time. The rearrangement joins TRBV2 to TRBJ2-5; D remains unclear. Germline V gene data show CDR1 as SNHLY and CDR2 as FYNNEI. The CDR3 has 13 residues. Deletions cut 6 bases from V and 1 base from J, with 9 bases between. For the CDR3, the DNA is TGTGCCAGCAGGGGATCTTCCCAAGAGACCCAGTACTTC. This translates into CASRGSSQETQYF.

In DNA, the CDR3 is TGCGCCAGCAGCCAAGCCCCCGGAGACGGCTACGAGCAGTACTTC. Amino acids: CASSQAPGDGYEQYF. The chain links TRBV4-1 to TRBJ2-7, with D unresolved. This CDR3 comprises 15 residues. Germline lookup yields CDR1 MGHRA and CDR2 YSYEKL. The V and J ends lost 1 base and 3 bases respectively, with 13 bases between them.

The genes are TRBV10-3 and TRBJ2-5, with 9 bases matching TRBD1. The CDR3 is made up of 13 amino acids. The V gene's germline CDR1 is ENHRY and CDR2 SYGVKD. V lost 4 bases to trimming and J lost 11 bases; unmatched junction nucleotides: 8. CDR3 in amino acids: CAISGTGVREQYF. For the CDR3, the DNA is TGTGCCATCAGTGGGACAGGGGTTCGTGAGCAGTACTTC.

The chain is built from TRBV4-2 and TRBJ1-1; 11 nucleotides align to TRBD1. The CDR3 runs to 15 residues. CDR1 and CDR2 (germline): LGHNA, YNFKEQ. The J segment lost 3 bases and the V segment lost 4 bases, leaving 4 bases of the junction unmatched. The CDR3 loop is CASSRGQGADTEAFF. For the CDR3, the DNA is TGTGCCAGCAGCCGAGGACAGGGGGCGGACACTGAAGCTTTCTTT.

The chain couples TRBV7-9 to TRBJ1-2; the D gene is possibly TRBD1 (5 bases). Trimming removed 3 bases from V and 2 bases from J, with 7 bases in between. The germline CDR1 and CDR2 sequences are SEHNR and FQNEAQ (reference sequence). This CDR3 is 13 amino acids long. The CDR3 DNA is TGTGCCAGCAGCTTTGAGGGGAACTATGGCTACACCTTC. This translates into CASSFEGNYGYTF. The full variable domain, completed using reference TRBV7-9 and TRBJ1-2, is DTGVSQNPRHKITKRGQNVTFRCDPISEHNRLYWYRQTLGQGPEFLTYFQNEAQLEKSRLLSDRFSAERPKGSFSTLEIQRTEQGDSAMYLCASSFEGNYGYTFGSGTRLTVV.

This clone appeared a single time. This chain joins TRBV5-4 and TRBJ1-4; D possibly corresponds to TRBD1 (6 bases). This CDR3 region has 13 residues. Germline CDR1 SGHNT, CDR2 YYREEE (reference sequence). Trimming took 4 bases from V and 4 from J, leaving 8 bases between them. The CDR3 coding sequence is TGTGCCAGCAGCGTACAGGGTAATGAAAAACTGTTTTTT. Its translation is CASSVQGNEKLFF.

The chain joins TRBV10-3 to TRBJ2-7; D is ambiguous. Germline-derived CDR1 and CDR2 are ENHRY and SYGVKD. With 0 bases removed from V and 1 base from J, the gap between germline ends came to 13 bases. This CDR3 is 16 amino acids long. The CDR3 region has the DNA TGTGCCATCAGTGAGTCGCTGGCAGAAAGGTCCTACGAGCAGTACTTC. Amino acid sequence: CAISESLAERSYEQYF.

The chain couples TRBV29-1 to TRBJ1-1; no definite D call. The CDR3 sequence is 13 residues long. Germline lookup yields CDR1 SQVTM and CDR2 ANQGSEA. Trimming took 5 bases from V and 8 from J, leaving 18 bases between them. Here the CDR3 DNA reads TGCAGCGTTCTTAACGACGGCGCGGGGGAAGCTTTCTTT. Translating gives CSVLNDGAGEAFF.

This chain joins TRBV6-6 and TRBJ1-5; a weak D match, TRBD1 (5 bases). This CDR3 contains 13 residues. The V end was cut by 8 bases, the J end by 6 bases, with 14 bases between. Germline-derived CDR1 and CDR2 are MNHNY and SVGAGI (reference sequence). CDR3 loop: CASQIGTLQPQHF. The CDR3 DNA follows: TGTGCCAGCCAGATCGGGACCCTTCAGCCCCAGCATTTT.

CDR3 sequence: CASSRDSRYTDTQYF. The CDR3, as DNA: TGTGCCAGCAGTAGGGACAGTCGATACACAGATACGCAGTATTTT. The chain couples TRBV27 to TRBJ2-3; 7 bases are shared with TRBD1. The ends lost 5 bases at V and 2 bases at J; junction bases unmatched: 7. Germline values: CDR1 MNHEY, CDR2 SMNVEV (reference sequence). The CDR3 spans 15 residues.

The genes are TRBV7-2 and TRBJ2-2; the D gene is possibly TRBD2 (6 bases). The CDR3 spans 16 residues. V was trimmed by 5 bases and J by 4 bases, leaving 17 bases between them. CDR1 is SGHTA, CDR2 FQGNSA, per germline. The CDR3 region is CASSRGTLASTGELFF. In DNA form, the CDR3 reads TGTGCCAGCAGCCGTGGGACTTTAGCTAGCACCGGGGAGCTGTTTTTT.

The chain is built from TRBV5-1 and TRBJ2-7, with TRBD2 identical over 7 bases. The CDR3 length is 17 residues. CDR1 and CDR2 from the germline V gene are SGHRS and YFSETQ. V trimming: 4 bases; J trimming: 2 bases; junction bases outside the gene matches: 15. The CDR3 nucleotides read TGCGCCAGCAGCGGTGGGGGGACTAACTTCCCCCCCTACGAGCAGTACTTC. It yields the protein CASSGGGTNFPPYEQYF. Variable domain in full (rest from reference TRBV5-1 and TRBJ2-7): KAGVTQTPRYLIKTRGQQVTLSCSPISGHRSVSWYQQTPGQGLQFLFEYFSETQRNKGNFPGRFSGRQFSNSRSEMNVSTLELGDSALYLCASSGGGTNFPPYEQYFGPGTRLTVT.

This clone has a single count. The V and J genes are TRBV5-1 and TRBJ2-1; TRBD2 matches at 12 bases. The CDR3 has 21 amino acids. Trimming cost V 7 bases and J 11 bases; bases outside gene matches: 31. Germline V CDR1 and CDR2: SGHRS, YFSETQ. The CDR3 sequence: CASAVGVRRLAGGTADNQQFF. In DNA form, the CDR3 reads TGCGCCAGCGCCGTTGGAGTGCGTCGGCTAGCGGGGGGGACTGCAGATAATCAGCAGTTCTTC.

A word on this clone: The junction does not match germline at one end; this may be a read error. This chain links TRBV4-2 with TRBJ2-4; unclear D gene. CDR3 length: 8 residues. The germline CDR1 and CDR2 sequences are LGHNA and YNFKEQ. CDR3 in amino acids: CASSQRCF. As DNA, the CDR3 is TGTGCCAGCAGCCAGCGGTGCTTC.

V and J are TRBV15 and TRBJ1-1; no reliable D call. The CDR3 contains 15 residues. V gave up 0 bases and J gave up 1 base, with 9 bases separating them. CDR1 and CDR2 (germline): LNHNV, YYDKDF (reference sequence). CDR3: CATSREAGRNTEAFF. Here the CDR3 DNA reads TGTGCCACCAGCAGAGAGGCAGGCCGGAACACTGAAGCTTTCTTT.

The chain combines TRBV5-6 with TRBJ2-5; 10 bases are a match to TRBD1. Germline trimming cut 4 bases from V and 3 bases from J; bases unmatched to any gene: 9. CDR3 length: 16 amino acids. The germline gives CDR1 SGHDT, CDR2 YYEEEE. The CDR3 bases are TGTGCCAGCAGCGGGAGGGACAGGGGTTATGAAGAGACCCAGTACTTC. Translating gives CASSGRDRGYEETQYF.

This chain joins TRBV4-1 and TRBJ2-7; possible D gene TRBD1, 6 bases. V was shortened by 2 bases and J by 2 bases, with 13 bases between the two germline ends. CDR1 is MGHRA and CDR2 is YSYEKL in the germline V gene. The CDR3 totals 15 residues. CDR3 amino acids: CASSQKDRSPYEQYF. CDR3 in DNA: TGCGCCAGCAGCCAAAAAGACAGGTCCCCCTACGAGCAGTACTTC.

This clone appeared once. The chain couples TRBV25-1 to TRBJ2-5; 8 nucleotides align to TRBD1. This CDR3 comprises 16 residues. J lost 5 bases, V lost 2 bases, and 10 bases had no gene match. Germline assignment: CDR1 MGHDK and CDR2 SYGVNS. In DNA, the CDR3 is TGTGCCAGCAGTGAAGATGGCAGGGGGCATCAGGAGACCCAGTACTTC. As protein: CASSEDGRGHQETQYF.